Each of the 25 T cell receptor beta chains below was sequenced from the same sample in a study of regulatory T cells in long-lasting Graves disease (dated by TCRdb to the early 2020s). Library preparation used multiplex PCR. Instrument used: Illumina HiSeq 4000. To build TCR beta libraries, CDR3 regions were amplified by Arm-PCR using iRepertoire HTBI primers. Starting from the raw public reads, TCRdb applied fastp trimming at Q25, assembled clones with MiXCR and retained in-frame beta chains. Records with the same CDR3 protein are collapsed into one entry carrying the most frequent genes and DNA. The sample table holds more than 350,000 distinct CDR3 sequences, of which around a fifth were seen once. Approximately 14% of the sample goes to the ten largest clones. The time point label for this specimen denotes: persistent/refractory GD, antithyroid drugs over 5 years with positive TRAb. For both TCR sequencing and RNA sequencing, RNA was extracted from PBMCs using TRIzol.

Sequenced material: peripheral blood mononuclear cells (PBMCs), taken when the disease was refractory, from a patient treated with antithyroid drugs. These receptors all stem from a female donor with Graves disease.

This clonotype was counted only a few times. This chain links TRBV30 with TRBJ2-7; D might be TRBD2 (6 bases). This CDR3 has 14 residues. Germline loops: CDR1 GTSNPN, CDR2 SVGIG (reference sequence). With 4 bases removed from V and 0 bases from J, the gap between germline ends came to 13 bases. This chain's CDR3 is CAWTPGEASYEQYF. DNA of the CDR3: TGTGCCTGGACCCCGGGGGAAGCCTCCTACGAGCAGTACTTC. The complete variable domain, with remaining parts taken from reference TRBV30 and TRBJ2-7, reads SQTIHQWPATLVQPVGSPLSLECTVEGTSNPNLYWYRQAAGRGLQLLFYSVGIGQISSEVPQNLSASRPQDRQFILSSKKLLLSDSGFYLCAWTPGEASYEQYFGPGTRLTVT.

The rearrangement uses TRBV5-1 and TRBJ2-5; unclear D gene. V lost 3 bases to trimming and J lost 2 bases, with 14 bases between them. The CDR3 spans 15 residues. The V gene's germline CDR1 is SGHRS and CDR2 YFSETQ. In DNA form, the CDR3 reads TGCGCCAGCAGCTGGCCCGAGGCACCGCAAGAGACCCAGTACTTC. This sequence encodes CASSWPEAPQETQYF.

This clonotype was counted only a few times. V usage is TRBV6-1 and J usage is TRBJ2-7; tentative D call: TRBD1 (5 bases). Per germline, CDR1 MNHNS and CDR2 SASEGT. Trimming left V 6 bases short and J 2 bases short, with 8 bases between. This CDR3 spans 12 amino acids. The DNA for the CDR3 is TGTGCCAGCAGGGCAGGGCCCTACGAGCAGTACTTC. Translated: CASRAGPYEQYF.

This clonotype showed up many times. The chain links TRBV20-1 to TRBJ1-2; 7 bases map to TRBD1. The CDR3 covers 13 residues. V was clipped by 5 bases and J by 6 bases; unmatched bases: 9. The germline V gene encodes CDR1 DFQATT and CDR2 SNEGSKA (reference sequence). For the CDR3, the DNA is TGCAGTGCTCGGACAGGAAGAGGTGATGGCTACACCTTC. Translation gives CSARTGRGDGYTF.

Ten or more counts support this clonotype. The chain is built from TRBV6-2 or TRBV6-3 and TRBJ2-7, with D possibly matching TRBD1 (6 bases). Germline V lookup: CDR1 MNHEY, CDR2 SVGEGT. The V and J ends lost 11 bases and 8 bases respectively, with 19 bases between them. The length of the CDR3 is 12 residues. CDR3 bases: TGTGCCGCCCGACAGGAACCTACGCAGCAGTACTTC. Its protein product is CAARQEPTQQYF.

The chain is built from TRBV11-2 and TRBJ2-3, with D tentatively TRBD2 (5 bases). In germline, CDR1 is SGHAT, CDR2 FQNNGV. Deletions cut 6 bases from V and 2 bases from J, with 15 bases between. CDR3 length: 15 residues. CDR3 sequence (DNA): TGTGCCAGCAGTGAAGCGGAGAAACTCACAGATACGCAGTATTTT. It is translated as CASSEAEKLTDTQYF.

The CDR3 region is CASSPGTGYYNEQFF. The CDR3 DNA follows: TGTGCCAGCAGTCCCGGGACAGGGTACTACAATGAGCAGTTCTTC. The chain carries TRBV28 and TRBJ2-1; TRBD1 aligns across 9 bases. Germline V lookup: CDR1 MDHEN, CDR2 SYDVKM. Losses at the gene ends were 5 bases for V and 3 bases for J; bases not matched to a gene: 5. The CDR3 has 15 residues.

This clonotype was counted many times. The CDR3 DNA reads as TGTGCCAGCAGTTCCCCCGGAGGGATAAGTGGCTACACCTTC. Translating gives CASSSPGGISGYTF. The rearrangement joins TRBV27 to TRBJ1-2, with D unresolved. The length of the CDR3 is 14 residues. Per the germline V gene, CDR1 is MNHEY and CDR2 is SMNVEV (reference sequence). V was shortened by 4 bases and J by 7 bases, with 16 bases between the two germline ends.

There are many counts of this clonotype. The rearrangement uses TRBV2 and TRBJ1-1; 7 bases line up with TRBD1. There are 16 residues in the CDR3. Germline loops: CDR1 SNHLY, CDR2 FYNNEI. With 5 bases clipped from V and 1 base from J, the junction kept 10 bases outside the gene matches. CDR3 region: CASSLGAGGKNTEAFF. CDR3 nucleotide sequence: TGTGCCAGCAGTCTTGGGGCAGGGGGTAAGAACACTGAAGCTTTCTTT.

V is TRBV20-1 and J is TRBJ1-6; TRBD1 aligns across 7 bases. CDR1 is DFQATT and CDR2 is SNEGSKA in the germline V gene (reference sequence). V was pared by 7 bases and J by 7 bases, with 10 bases of the junction left unmatched. The CDR3 length is 14 residues. The DNA of the CDR3 is TGCAGTGTTAGGGAGGGACAGCAAAATTCACCCCTCCACTTT. This codes for CSVREGQQNSPLHF.

This clonotype has a count of ten or more. The chain links TRBV2 to TRBJ2-6; no reliable D call. Per germline, CDR1 SNHLY and CDR2 FYNNEI. This CDR3 spans 20 amino acids. V lost 2 bases and J lost 2, with 22 bases in between. The CDR3 protein is CASSETPPSATFPGANVLTF. In DNA form, the CDR3 reads TGTGCCAGCAGTGAAACCCCTCCATCCGCCACGTTCCCTGGGGCCAACGTCCTGACTTTC.

The J gene is TRBJ2-6, the V gene TRBV20-1; D gene ambiguous. V gave up 5 bases and J gave up 0 bases, with 5 bases separating them. Germline CDR1 is DFQATT and CDR2 is SNEGSKA (reference sequence). The CDR3 runs 13 residues. The CDR3 coding sequence is TGCAGTGCTTTTTTCTCTGGGGCCAACGTCCTGACTTTC. The encoded protein is CSAFFSGANVLTF.

This clonotype came up a few times. The V and J genes are TRBV6-1 and TRBJ2-2; 13 nucleotides agree with TRBD2. The V segment lost 7 bases and the J segment 7 bases; nucleotides outside the gene matches: 9. Germline V gene data show CDR1 as MNHNS and CDR2 as SASEGT. The CDR3 has 16 residues. The CDR3: CASKMGLAGWDGELFF. CDR3 nucleotide sequence: TGTGCCAGCAAGATGGGACTAGCGGGATGGGACGGGGAGCTGTTTTTT.

This clonotype was detected many times. The V gene is TRBV12-3 or TRBV12-4, the J gene TRBJ2-7, with TRBD1 matching over 8 bases. This CDR3 is built from 14 residues. V dropped 7 bases and J dropped 3; count of bases not matched to a gene: 8. Here the CDR3 reads CASTPGTGIYEQYF. CDR3 DNA: TGTGCCAGCACCCCGGGGACAGGAATCTACGAGCAGTACTTC.

The count of this clonotype is one. V and J are TRBV9 and TRBJ1-3; 8 nucleotides match TRBD1. Germline CDR1 is SGDLS and CDR2 is YYNGEE. V shed 4 bases and J 6 bases; nucleotides not matched to a gene: 6. CDR3 length: 14 amino acids. In nucleotides, the CDR3 is TGTGCCAGCAGCTCTGACAGGGGTAAAAACACCATATATTTT. This encodes CASSSDRGKNTIYF.

Many counts were recorded for this clonotype. The rearrangement links TRBV9 to TRBJ2-5; D gene ambiguous. The CDR3 is 13 amino acids. V lost 0 bases, J lost 0 bases, and 3 bases lay in between. Per germline, CDR1 SGDLS and CDR2 YYNGEE. The CDR3 region is CASSVDHQETQYF. The CDR3 DNA follows: TGTGCCAGCAGCGTAGACCACCAAGAGACCCAGTACTTC. Full variable domain (remainder filled in from reference TRBV9 and TRBJ2-5): DSGVTQTPKHLITATGQRVTLRCSPRSGDLSVYWYQQSLDQGLQFLIQYYNGEERAKGNILERFSAQQFPDLHSELNLSSLELGDSALYFCASSVDHQETQYFGPGTRLLVL.

This rearrangement joins TRBV3-1 to TRBJ1-3; D is uncertain. Germline V CDR1 and CDR2: LGHDT, YNNKEL (reference sequence). Trimming removed 0 bases from V and 4 bases from J, with 4 bases in between. This CDR3 comprises 13 residues. The CDR3 nucleotides read TGTGCCAGCAGCCAAGACCCCGGAAACACCATATATTTT. Its protein is CASSQDPGNTIYF. The whole variable domain, filled in from reference TRBV3-1 and TRBJ1-3, reads DTAVSQTPKYLVTQMGNDKSIKCEQNLGHDTMYWYKQDSKKFLKIMFSYNNKELIINETVPNRFSPKSPDKAHLNLHINSLELGDSAVYFCASSQDPGNTIYFGEGSWLTVV.

This clonotype was seen a handful of times. This chain joins TRBV19 and TRBJ2-2; TRBD1 matches at 7 bases. In germline, CDR1 is LNHDA, CDR2 SQIVND (reference sequence). The J segment lost 7 bases and the V segment lost 6 bases, leaving 11 bases of the junction unmatched. The CDR3 is 15 residues long. CDR3 region: CASRQAGTEGGELFF. For the CDR3, the DNA is TGTGCCAGTAGACAAGCCGGGACAGAGGGCGGGGAGCTGTTTTTT. The whole variable domain, remainder taken from reference TRBV19 and TRBJ2-2, is DGGITQSPKYLFRKEGQNVTLSCEQNLNHDAMYWYRQDPGQGLRLIYYSQIVNDFQKGDIAEGYSVSREKKESFPLTVTSAQKNPTAFYLCASRQAGTEGGELFFGEGSRLTVL.

The table lists this clonotype with a few counts. The chain joins TRBV6-1 to TRBJ2-6; D not resolved. The CDR3 length is 15 residues. V lost 3 bases to trimming and J lost 2 bases, with 8 bases between them. Germline assignment: CDR1 MNHNS and CDR2 SASEGT. Written as DNA, the CDR3 is TGTGCCAGCAGTGACCCCGCGGCTGGGGCCAACGTCCTGACTTTC. This translates into CASSDPAAGANVLTF.

J is TRBJ2-5 and V is TRBV12-3 or TRBV12-4; D not certain. The J call is doubtful: the DNA matches TRBJ2-1 better. CDR3 length equals 14 residues. The CDR3 DNA is TGTGCCAGCAGTTTTTCCCTGGACGGGTATGAGCAGTTCTTC. It is translated as CASSFSLDGYEQFF.

The chain carries TRBV27 and TRBJ2-7, with TRBD2 matching over 8 bases. The trim removed 5 bases at V and 8 bases at J, leaving 8 bases unmatched. The CDR3 is 13 amino acids. Germline V gene lookup returns CDR1 MNHEY and CDR2 SMNVEV (reference sequence). The CDR3: CASSRASGYQQYF. DNA for the CDR3: TGTGCCAGCAGTAGGGCTAGCGGGTACCAGCAGTACTTC.

The V gene is TRBV20-1, the J gene TRBJ2-7; tentatively, D is TRBD2 (5 bases). Trimming took 4 bases from V and 6 from J, leaving 19 bases between them. The CDR3 runs 14 residues. CDR1 is DFQATT and CDR2 is SNEGSKA in the germline V gene (reference sequence). CDR3 sequence (DNA): TGCAGTGCTATCCCCCTGCAGCTTGAGGGCGAGCAGTACTTC. This codes for CSAIPLQLEGEQYF.

The chain employs TRBV5-4 and TRBJ2-7; 11 bases are a match to TRBD2. The CDR3 totals 15 residues. Germline V gives CDR1 SGHNT, CDR2 YYREEE (reference sequence). With V trimmed by 4 bases and J by 4 bases, 7 bases remained unmatched. The CDR3 loop reads CASSLIAGGPYEQYF. The DNA of the CDR3 is TGTGCCAGCAGCCTTATAGCGGGAGGGCCGTACGAGCAGTACTTC. The full variable domain, with the rest looked up from reference TRBV5-4 and TRBJ2-7, is ETGVTQSPTHLIKTRGQQVTLRCSSQSGHNTVSWYQQALGQGPQFIFQYYREEENGRGNFPPRFSGLQFPNYSSELNVNALELDDSALYLCASSLIAGGPYEQYFGPGTRLTVT.

This clonotype was detected ten times or more. The CDR3 region is CSARNWTGRETQYF. The CDR3 DNA reads as TGCAGTGCTAGAAATTGGACAGGGCGGGAGACCCAGTACTTC. The chain couples TRBV20-1 to TRBJ2-5; 8 bases agree with TRBD1. The germline CDR1 and CDR2 sequences are DFQATT and SNEGSKA (reference sequence). V gave up 2 bases and J gave up 5 bases; unmatched junction bases: 7. This CDR3 is 14 amino acids long.

The CDR3 bases are TGTGCCAGCAGTTCAGCGCAGGGGGTTTACTCTGGAAACACCATATATTTT. Protein product: CASSSAQGVYSGNTIYF. The chain links TRBV12-3 or TRBV12-4 to TRBJ1-3; 7 nucleotides line up with TRBD1. CDR3 size: 17 residues. V was clipped by 4 bases and J by 0 bases; unmatched bases: 9.